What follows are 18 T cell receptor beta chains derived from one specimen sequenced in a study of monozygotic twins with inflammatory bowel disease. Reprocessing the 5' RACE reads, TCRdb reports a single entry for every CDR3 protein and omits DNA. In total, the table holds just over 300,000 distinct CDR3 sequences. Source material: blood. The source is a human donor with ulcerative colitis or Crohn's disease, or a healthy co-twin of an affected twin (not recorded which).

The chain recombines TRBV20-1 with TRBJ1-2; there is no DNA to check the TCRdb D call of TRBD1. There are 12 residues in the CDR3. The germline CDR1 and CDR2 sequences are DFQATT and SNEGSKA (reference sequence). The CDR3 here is CSAPDSGYGYTF.

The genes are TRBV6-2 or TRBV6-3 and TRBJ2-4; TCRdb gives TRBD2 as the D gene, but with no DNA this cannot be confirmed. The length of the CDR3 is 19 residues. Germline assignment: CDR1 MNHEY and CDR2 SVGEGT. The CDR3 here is CASTEKASGSRWAKNIQYF.

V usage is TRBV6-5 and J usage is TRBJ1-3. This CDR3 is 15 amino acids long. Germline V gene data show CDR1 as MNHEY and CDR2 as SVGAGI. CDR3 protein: CASSYSFLSGNTIYF.

The CDR3 region is CASSQEVIVIGSTDTQYF. The chain recombines TRBV4-3 with TRBJ2-3. This CDR3 has 18 residues. Germline CDR1 LGHNA, CDR2 YSLEER.

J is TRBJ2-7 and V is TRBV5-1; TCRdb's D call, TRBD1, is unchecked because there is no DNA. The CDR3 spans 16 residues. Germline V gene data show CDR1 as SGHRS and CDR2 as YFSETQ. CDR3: CASTFAAGTGTYEQYF.

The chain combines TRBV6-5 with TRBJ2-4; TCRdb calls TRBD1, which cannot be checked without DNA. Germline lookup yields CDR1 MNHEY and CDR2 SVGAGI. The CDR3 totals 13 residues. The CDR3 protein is CASSYGSPDIQYF.

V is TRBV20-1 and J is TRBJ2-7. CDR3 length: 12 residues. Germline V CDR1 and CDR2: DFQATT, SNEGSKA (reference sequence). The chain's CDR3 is CSARDVAVEQYF.

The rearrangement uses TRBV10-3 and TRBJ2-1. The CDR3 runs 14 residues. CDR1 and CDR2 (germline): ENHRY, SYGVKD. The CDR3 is CAISEGGSNNEQFF.

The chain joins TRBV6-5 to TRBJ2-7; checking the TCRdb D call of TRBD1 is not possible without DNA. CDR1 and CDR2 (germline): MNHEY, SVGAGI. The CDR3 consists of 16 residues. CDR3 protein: CASSYSGTVLASKQYF.

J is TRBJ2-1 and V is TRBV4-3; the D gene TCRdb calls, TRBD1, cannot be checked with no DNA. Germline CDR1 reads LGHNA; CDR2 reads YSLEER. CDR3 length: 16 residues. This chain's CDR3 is CASSQGTGGTYNEQFF.

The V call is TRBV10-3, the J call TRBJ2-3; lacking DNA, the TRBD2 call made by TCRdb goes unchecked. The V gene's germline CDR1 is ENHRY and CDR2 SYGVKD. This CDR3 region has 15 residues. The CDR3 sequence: CAIMEEARLTDTQYF.

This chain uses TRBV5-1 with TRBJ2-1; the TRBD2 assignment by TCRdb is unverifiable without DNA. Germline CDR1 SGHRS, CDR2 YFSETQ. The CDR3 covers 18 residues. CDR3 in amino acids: CASTLERVAGSSWYEQFF.

The CDR3 loop reads CASSLEGAGGFSPLHF. The V gene is TRBV5-1, the J gene TRBJ1-6; as DNA is missing, the TRBD1 call by TCRdb cannot be tested. In germline, CDR1 is SGHRS, CDR2 YFSETQ. The CDR3 spans 16 residues.

CDR3 in amino acids: CASSQDFNEKLFF. The chain uses TRBV12-3 or TRBV12-4 and TRBJ1-4. This CDR3 is built from 13 residues.

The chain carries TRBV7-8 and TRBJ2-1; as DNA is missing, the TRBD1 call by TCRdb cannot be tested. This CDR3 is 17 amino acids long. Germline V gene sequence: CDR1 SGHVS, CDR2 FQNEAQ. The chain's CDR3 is CASSLGQGLIRINEQFF.

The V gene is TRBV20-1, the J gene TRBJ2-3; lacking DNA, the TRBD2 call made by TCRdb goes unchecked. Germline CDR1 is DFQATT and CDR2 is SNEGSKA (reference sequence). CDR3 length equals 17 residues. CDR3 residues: CSATSPRTSRVADTQYF.

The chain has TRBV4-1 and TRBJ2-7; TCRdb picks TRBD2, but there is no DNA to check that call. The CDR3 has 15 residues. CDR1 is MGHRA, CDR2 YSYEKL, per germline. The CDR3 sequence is CASSQTGLANYEQYF.

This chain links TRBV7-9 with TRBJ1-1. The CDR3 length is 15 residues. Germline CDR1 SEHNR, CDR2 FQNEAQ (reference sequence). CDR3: CASMRGGSGGTEAFF.